The clone carrying this TCR beta chain was detected only a few times. Trimming took 1 base from V and 5 from J; bases not matched to a gene: 7. The CDR3 totals 15 residues. Looked up from germline, CDR1 is LGHNA and CDR2 is YSLEER. Profiled with immunoSEQ multiplex PCR; TCRdb holds only in-frame clones, not every one. In the table there are 70,000 to 95,000 clones, about 88% of which are singletons. The sample comes from a study of radiotherapy plus CTLA-4 blockade in lung cancer. Focal radiation was given together with CTLA-4 blockade (ipilimumab) to patients with chemo-refractory metastatic non-small-cell lung cancer.

This receptor was taken from a human donor with non-small cell lung cancer that progressed on radiotherapy plus ipilimumab. This specimen was peripheral blood, taken from a patient treated with radiotherapy plus ipilimumab. The chain uses TRBV4-3 and TRBJ1-2, with 7 nucleotides matching TRBD1. The CDR3 DNA follows: TGCGCCAGCAGCCAAGTAGCGCAGGGGGGTTATGGCTACACCTTC. Its protein is CASSQVAQGGYGYTF.